The source of this T cell receptor beta chain is a study of T cells in localized non-small cell lung cancer. General study points: Across samples, adjacent lung featured a median roughly 50 of the top 100 tumor clones. Tumor samples were not multi-region, leaving intratumor heterogeneity unexcluded. Adjacent uninvolved lung tissue had the highest T cell clonality, exceeding tumor. Higher blood T cell density went with longer overall survival.

Comments on this clone: What it binds is not known.

Measured with immunoSEQ multiplex PCR; TCRdb has only the in-frame clones, and not every one. This sample has about 59,000 clones, with 80% to 95% found just once. The TCR sequence derives from a man aged 40-75 years with stage I lung adenocarcinoma. The specimen was peripheral blood, collected before any cancer treatment.

The CDR3 here is CATSRDRSPLHF. CDR3 coding DNA: TGTGCCACCAGCAGAGATCGTTCACCCCTCCACTTT. This rearrangement joins TRBV15 to TRBJ1-6; D is unclear. CDR3 size: 12 residues. Trimming took off 0 bases at V and 9 bases at J, with 3 bases between the two ends. The germline V gene encodes CDR1 LNHNV and CDR2 YYDKDF (reference sequence).